The T cell receptor beta chain under discussion was sequenced for a study of blood T cell repertoires in COVID-19. The germline V gene has CDR1 LNHDA and CDR2 SQIVND (reference sequence). The CDR3 runs 14 residues. V lost 2 bases and J 2 bases, leaving 9 bases between the germline ends. Clones were sequenced by immunoSEQ multiplex PCR, and TCRdb holds only the in-frame ones, with some missing. The sample yields about 24,000 clones, around 90% seen once. The sequence came from a woman in her seventies with active COVID-19. The chain employs TRBV19 and TRBJ1-1, with D hard to call. Material: peripheral blood. The CDR3 DNA reads TGTGCCAGTAGTATACGAGGGATTAACACTGAAGCTTTCTTT. It codes for CASSIRGINTEAFF.